This T cell receptor (beta chain) was documented in a study of blood T cell repertoires in COVID-19. Whole-study context: Sources were T cells, B-cell-depleted T cells, or PBMCs; the material itself was cDNA or gDNA.

V was trimmed by 4 bases and J by 3 bases, leaving 15 bases between them. In germline, CDR1 is SEHNR, CDR2 FQNEAQ (reference sequence). The CDR3 covers 15 residues. Data came from immunoSEQ multiplex PCR; TCRdb stores just in-frame clones and leaves some out. The sample yields some 96,000 clones, approximately 87% seen once. The chain joins TRBV7-9 to TRBJ1-1; D remains unclear. The sample comprised peripheral blood. The TCR sequence derives from a human donor in a cohort sampled during active COVID-19. The CDR3 reads CASSSTTFRDTEAFF. The CDR3 coding sequence is TGTGCCAGCAGCTCGACTACTTTTCGGGACACTGAAGCTTTCTTT. The full variable domain, rest sourced from reference TRBV7-9 and TRBJ1-1, is DTGVSQNPRHKITKRGQNVTFRCDPISEHNRLYWYRQTLGQGPEFLTYFQNEAQLEKSRLLSDRFSAERPKGSFSTLEIQRTEQGDSAMYLCASSSTTFRDTEAFFGQGTRLTVV.